This T cell receptor (beta chain) came from a study of PD-L1 blockade in urothelial cancer. Study-level information: Samples came from 3 weeks, at the second dose, and 6 weeks into treatment. Study-wide findings and caveats: Better progression-free and overall survival followed lower pretreatment blood clonality.

The CDR3 loop spans 19 amino acids. In germline, CDR1 is LGHNA, CDR2 YNFKEQ. Trimming cost V 5 bases and J 2 bases; bases outside gene matches: 13. Points on this clone: The antigen remains unidentified.

Every PCR received spiked-in synthetic TCR analog templates. The method was immunoSEQ multiplex PCR; TCRdb's version includes in-frame clones alone and lacks a portion of them. Here the sample spans around 68,000 clones, 70% to 90% being singletons. The time point: pretreatment peripheral blood. J is TRBJ2-1 and V is TRBV4-2; 12 bases are shared with TRBD2. The source material was PBMCs, sampled around atezolizumab (anti-PD-L1) treatment. This TCR derives from a man between 65 and 85 years old with urothelial cancer. CDR3 amino acids: CASSRGMTSGSYTYNEQFF. Here the CDR3 DNA reads TGTGCCAGCAGCAGGGGGATGACTAGCGGGAGTTATACCTACAATGAGCAGTTCTTC.